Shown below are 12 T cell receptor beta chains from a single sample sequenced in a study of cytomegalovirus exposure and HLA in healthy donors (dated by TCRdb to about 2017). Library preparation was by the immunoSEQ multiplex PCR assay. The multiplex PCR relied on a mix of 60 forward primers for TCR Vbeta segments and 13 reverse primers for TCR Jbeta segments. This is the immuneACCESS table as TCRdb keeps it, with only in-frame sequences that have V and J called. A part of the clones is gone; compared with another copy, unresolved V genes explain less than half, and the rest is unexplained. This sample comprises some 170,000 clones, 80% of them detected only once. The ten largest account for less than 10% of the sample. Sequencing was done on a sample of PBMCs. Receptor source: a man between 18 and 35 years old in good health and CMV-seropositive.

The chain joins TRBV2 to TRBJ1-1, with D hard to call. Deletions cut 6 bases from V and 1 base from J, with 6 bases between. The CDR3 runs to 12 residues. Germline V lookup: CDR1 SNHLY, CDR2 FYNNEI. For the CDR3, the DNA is TGTGCCAGCAGCGGTCAGAACACTGAAGCTTTCTTT. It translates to CASSGQNTEAFF.

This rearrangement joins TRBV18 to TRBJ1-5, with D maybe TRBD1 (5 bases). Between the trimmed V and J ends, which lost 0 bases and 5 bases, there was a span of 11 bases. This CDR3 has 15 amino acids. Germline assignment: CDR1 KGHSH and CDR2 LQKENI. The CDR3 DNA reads TGTGCCAGCTCACCACCGTCGGGCAGGGATCAGCCCCAGCATTTT. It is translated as CASSPPSGRDQPQHF.

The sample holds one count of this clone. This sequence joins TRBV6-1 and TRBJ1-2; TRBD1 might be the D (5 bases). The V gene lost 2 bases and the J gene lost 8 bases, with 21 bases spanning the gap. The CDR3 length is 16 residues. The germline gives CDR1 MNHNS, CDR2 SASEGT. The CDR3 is CASSELFGQGGVGYTF. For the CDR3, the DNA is TGTGCCAGCAGTGAATTATTTGGGCAGGGAGGAGTCGGCTACACCTTC.

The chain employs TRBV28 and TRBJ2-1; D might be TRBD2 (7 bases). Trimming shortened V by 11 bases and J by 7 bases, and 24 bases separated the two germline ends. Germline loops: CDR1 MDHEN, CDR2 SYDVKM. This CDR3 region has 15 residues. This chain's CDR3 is CASQWGGGIRNEQFF. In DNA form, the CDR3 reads TGTGCCTCTCAATGGGGAGGGGGGATCAGGAATGAGCAGTTCTTC.

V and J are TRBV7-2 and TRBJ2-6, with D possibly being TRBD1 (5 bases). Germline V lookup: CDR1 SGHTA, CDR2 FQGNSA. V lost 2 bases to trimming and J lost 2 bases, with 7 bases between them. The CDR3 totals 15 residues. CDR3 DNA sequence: TGTGCCAGCAGCTTACAGGGCCCTGGGGCCAACGTCCTGACTTTC. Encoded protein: CASSLQGPGANVLTF.

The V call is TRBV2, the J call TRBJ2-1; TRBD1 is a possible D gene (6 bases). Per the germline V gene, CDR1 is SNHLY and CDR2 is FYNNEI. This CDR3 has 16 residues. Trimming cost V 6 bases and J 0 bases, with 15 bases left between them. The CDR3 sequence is CASRQRGTPSYNEQFF. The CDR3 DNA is TGTGCCAGCAGACAAAGGGGGACACCCTCCTACAATGAGCAGTTCTTC. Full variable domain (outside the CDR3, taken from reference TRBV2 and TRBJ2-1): EPEVTQTPSHQVTQMGQEVILRCVPISNHLYFYWYRQILGQKVEFLVSFYNNEISEKSEIFDDQFSVERPDGSNFTLKIRSTKLEDSAMYFCASRQRGTPSYNEQFFGPGTRLTVL.

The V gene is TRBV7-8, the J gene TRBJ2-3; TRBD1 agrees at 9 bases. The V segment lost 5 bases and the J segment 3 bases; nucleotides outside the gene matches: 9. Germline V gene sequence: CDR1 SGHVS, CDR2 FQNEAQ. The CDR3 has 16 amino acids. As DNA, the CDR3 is TGTGCCAGCAGCCATTACCGGGACAGGGTAACAGATACGCAGTATTTT. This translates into CASSHYRDRVTDTQYF.

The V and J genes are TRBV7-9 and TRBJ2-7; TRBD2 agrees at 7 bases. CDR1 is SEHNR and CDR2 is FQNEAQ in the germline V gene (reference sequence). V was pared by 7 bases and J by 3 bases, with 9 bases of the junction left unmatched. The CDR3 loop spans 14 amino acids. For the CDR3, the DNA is TGTGCCAGCACGTCGACTAGCCCGGGCTACGAGCAGTACTTC. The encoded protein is CASTSTSPGYEQYF.

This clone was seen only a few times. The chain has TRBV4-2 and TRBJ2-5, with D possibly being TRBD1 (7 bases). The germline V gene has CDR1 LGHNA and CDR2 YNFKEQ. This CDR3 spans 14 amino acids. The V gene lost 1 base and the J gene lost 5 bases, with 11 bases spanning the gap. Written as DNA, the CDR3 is TGTGCCAGCAGCCAAGGGGCAGGGGGGGAGACCCAGTACTTC. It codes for CASSQGAGGETQYF.

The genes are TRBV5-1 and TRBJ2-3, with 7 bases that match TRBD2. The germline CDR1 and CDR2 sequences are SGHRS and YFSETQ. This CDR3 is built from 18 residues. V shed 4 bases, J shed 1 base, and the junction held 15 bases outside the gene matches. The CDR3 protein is CASSPLMRTSVGTDTQYF. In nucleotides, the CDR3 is TGCGCCAGCAGCCCCCTCATGAGGACTAGTGTCGGCACAGATACGCAGTATTTT.

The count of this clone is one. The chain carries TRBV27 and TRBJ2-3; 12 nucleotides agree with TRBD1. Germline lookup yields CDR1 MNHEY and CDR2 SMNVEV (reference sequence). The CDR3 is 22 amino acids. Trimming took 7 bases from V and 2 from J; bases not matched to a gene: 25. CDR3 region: CASTPIPIVPGQGARVTDTQYF. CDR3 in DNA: TGTGCCAGCACCCCTATCCCAATAGTCCCGGGACAGGGGGCGCGAGTCACAGATACGCAGTATTTT.

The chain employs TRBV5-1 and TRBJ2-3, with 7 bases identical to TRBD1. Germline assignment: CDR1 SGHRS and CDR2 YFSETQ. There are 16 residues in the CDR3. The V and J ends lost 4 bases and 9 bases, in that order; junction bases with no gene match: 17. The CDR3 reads CASSRGQLPLKVTQYF. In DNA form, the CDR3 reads TGCGCCAGCAGCAGGGGACAGCTCCCCCTGAAAGTGACGCAGTATTTT.